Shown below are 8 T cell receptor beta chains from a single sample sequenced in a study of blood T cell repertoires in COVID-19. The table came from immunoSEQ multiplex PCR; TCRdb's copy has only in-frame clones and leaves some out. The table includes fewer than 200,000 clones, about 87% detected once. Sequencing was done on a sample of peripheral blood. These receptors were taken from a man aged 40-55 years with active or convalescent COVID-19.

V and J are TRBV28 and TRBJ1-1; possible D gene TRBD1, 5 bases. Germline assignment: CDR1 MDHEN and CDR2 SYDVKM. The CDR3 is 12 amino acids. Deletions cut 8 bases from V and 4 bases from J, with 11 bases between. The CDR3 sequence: CASAYQGTEAFF. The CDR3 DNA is TGTGCCAGCGCATACCAGGGCACTGAAGCTTTCTTT.

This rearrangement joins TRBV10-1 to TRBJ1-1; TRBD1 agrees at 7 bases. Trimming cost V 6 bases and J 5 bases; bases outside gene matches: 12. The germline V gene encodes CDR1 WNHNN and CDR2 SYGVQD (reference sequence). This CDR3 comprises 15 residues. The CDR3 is CASRPGTEGGTEAFF. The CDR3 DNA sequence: TGCGCCAGCAGACCCGGGACAGAAGGGGGTACTGAAGCTTTCTTT.

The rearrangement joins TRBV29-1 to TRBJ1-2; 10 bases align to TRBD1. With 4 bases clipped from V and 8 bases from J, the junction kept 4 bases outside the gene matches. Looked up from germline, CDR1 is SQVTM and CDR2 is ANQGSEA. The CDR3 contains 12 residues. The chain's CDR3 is CSVVGTGEGYTF. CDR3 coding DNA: TGCAGCGTTGTGGGGACAGGGGAGGGCTACACCTTC.

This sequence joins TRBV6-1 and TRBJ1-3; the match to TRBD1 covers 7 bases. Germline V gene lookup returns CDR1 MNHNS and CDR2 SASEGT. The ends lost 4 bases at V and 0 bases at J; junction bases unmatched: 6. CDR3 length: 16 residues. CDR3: CASSAIQGSSGNTIYF. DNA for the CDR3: TGTGCCAGCAGTGCAATACAGGGGAGCTCTGGAAACACCATATATTTT.

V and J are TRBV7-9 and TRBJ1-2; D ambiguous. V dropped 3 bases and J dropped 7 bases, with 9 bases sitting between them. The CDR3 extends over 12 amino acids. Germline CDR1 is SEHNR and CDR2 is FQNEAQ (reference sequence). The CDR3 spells CASSLEGFGYTF. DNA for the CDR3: TGTGCCAGCAGCTTGGAGGGCTTTGGCTACACCTTC.

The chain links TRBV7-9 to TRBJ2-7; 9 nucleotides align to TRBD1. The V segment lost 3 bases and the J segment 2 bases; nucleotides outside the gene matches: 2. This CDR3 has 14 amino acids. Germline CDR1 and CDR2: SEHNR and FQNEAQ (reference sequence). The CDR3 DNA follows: TGTGCCAGCAGCTTCGGACAGGGGACCTACGAGCAGTACTTC. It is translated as CASSFGQGTYEQYF.

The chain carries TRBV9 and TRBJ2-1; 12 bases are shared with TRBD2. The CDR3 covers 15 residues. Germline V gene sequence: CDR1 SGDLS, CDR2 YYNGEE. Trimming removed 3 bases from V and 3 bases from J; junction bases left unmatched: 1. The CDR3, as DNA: TGTGCCAGCAGCGGGACTAGCGGGGTCTACAATGAGCAGTTCTTC. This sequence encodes CASSGTSGVYNEQFF.

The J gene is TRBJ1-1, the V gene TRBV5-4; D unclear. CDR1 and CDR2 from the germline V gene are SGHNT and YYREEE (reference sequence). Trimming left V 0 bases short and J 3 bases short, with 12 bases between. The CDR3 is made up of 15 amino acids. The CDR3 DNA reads TGTGCCAGCAGCTTGGATAGAGGGAGGGACACTGAAGCTTTCTTT. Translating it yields CASSLDRGRDTEAFF.